This TCR beta chain was captured by sequencing in a study of graft-versus-host responses after intestinal transplantation. From the graft tissue, intraepithelial and lamina propria lymphocytes were released through processing. Trimming took 4 bases from V and 3 from J; bases not matched to a gene: 1. The CDR3 is 13 amino acids. Germline lookup yields CDR1 SGDLS and CDR2 YYNGEE. Study results and caveats: Across patients carrying graft-donor T cell macrochimerism, allografts held high graft-versus-host to host-versus-graft clonal ratios.

Comments on this clone: Its target is unknown.

Profiling relied on immunoSEQ multiplex PCR, and the TCRdb table lists in-frame clones only, not all of them. The sample lists about 17,000 clones; roughly 79% were seen once. The receptor was derived from a human patient who received an intestinal transplant, so some T cells may come from the graft donor. The input for sequencing was ileum tissue, taken about 430 days after intestinal transplant. The V call is TRBV9, the J call TRBJ1-3, with 7 bases that match TRBD1. In DNA, the CDR3 is TGTGCCAGCAGCCAGGGGGGTGGAAACACCATATATTTT. Translating gives CASSQGGGNTIYF.